Each of the 3 T cell receptor beta chains below was sequenced from the same sample in a study of Graves' ophthalmopathy and Graves' hyperthyroidism. CDR3 regions of TCR beta were amplified from RNA transcripts. An opening RT-PCR round employed HTBI primers and preceded a second-round multiplex PCR. Using its own MiXCR run on the multiplex PCR reads, TCRdb lists one record per CDR3 protein. This sample yields roughly 350,000 distinct CDR3 sequences, of which about 18% are seen a single time; roughly 2.4% belongs to the top ten. The sample comprised peripheral blood. These receptors originate from an adult woman with stable Graves' hyperthyroidism.

This clonotype has ten or more counts. This chain uses TRBV20-1 with TRBJ1-5, with D maybe TRBD1 (5 bases). V shed 3 bases and J shed 11 bases, with 11 bases lying between them. CDR1 and CDR2 (germline): DFQATT, SNEGSKA (reference sequence). The CDR3 length is 11 residues. This CDR3 reads CSARDRDSQHF. DNA of the CDR3: TGCAGTGCTAGGGACCGGGACTCCCAGCATTTT.

This clonotype was counted ten times or more. The rearrangement links TRBV10-2 to TRBJ2-7; D remains ambiguous. V lost 2 bases, J lost 7 bases, and 6 bases lay in between. The germline gives CDR1 WSHSY, CDR2 SAAADI. There are 11 residues in the CDR3. This CDR3 reads CASSEMWEQYF. CDR3 nucleotides: TGCGCCAGCAGTGAGATGTGGGAGCAGTACTTC.

This clonotype was seen at least ten times. The chain employs TRBV20-1 and TRBJ2-5; no clear D gene. The CDR3 extends over 14 amino acids. Germline-derived CDR1 and CDR2 are DFQATT and SNEGSKA (reference sequence). Trimming took off 1 base at V and 1 base at J, with 10 bases between the two ends. The CDR3 reads CSARGGQTQETQYF. DNA of the CDR3: TGCAGTGCTAGAGGCGGTCAGACCCAAGAGACCCAGTACTTC.